The T cell receptor (beta chain) under discussion was sequenced for a study of blood T cells in healthy people across ages. The study, taken as a whole, reports: Among long-lived donors, naive CD4+ cells were more numerous and diversity higher than in aged donors.

A second about 7 to 12 cycle PCR used barcoded and J-beta primers. TCRdb independently ran MiXCR on the 5' RACE reads; one entry per CDR3 protein. The sample has about 1.1 million distinct CDR3 sequences; 35% to 40% are singletons. Comments on this clonotype: Its antigen is currently unknown.

The V end lost 6 bases, the J end lost 0 bases, and 15 bases lay between the germline ends. The CDR3 runs to 16 residues. Per germline, CDR1 MNHEY and CDR2 SVGEGT. The sequence came from a man aged 18 to 29 in good health. This sequence joins TRBV6-2 or TRBV6-3 and TRBJ2-1; D gene uncertain. The specimen was blood. CDR3: CASSRTPDSSYNEQFF. For the CDR3, the DNA is TGTGCCAGCAGCCGCACACCCGACTCCTCCTACAATGAGCAGTTCTTC.